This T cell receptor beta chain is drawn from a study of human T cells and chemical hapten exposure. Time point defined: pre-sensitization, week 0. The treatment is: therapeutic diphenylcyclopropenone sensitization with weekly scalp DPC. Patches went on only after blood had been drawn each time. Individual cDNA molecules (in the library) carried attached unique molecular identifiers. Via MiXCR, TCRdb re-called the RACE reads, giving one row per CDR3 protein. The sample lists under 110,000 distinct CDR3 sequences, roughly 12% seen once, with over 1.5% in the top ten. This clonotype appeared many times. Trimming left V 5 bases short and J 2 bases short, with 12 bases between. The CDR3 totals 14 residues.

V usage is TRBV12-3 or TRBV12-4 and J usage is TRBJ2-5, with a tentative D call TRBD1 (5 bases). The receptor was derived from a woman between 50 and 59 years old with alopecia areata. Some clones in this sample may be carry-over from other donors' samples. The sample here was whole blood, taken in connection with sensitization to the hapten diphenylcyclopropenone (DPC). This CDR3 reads CASSTPGHQETQYF. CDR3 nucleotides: TGTGCCAGCAGTACCCCAGGACATCAAGAGACCCAGTACTTC.